This T cell receptor (beta chain) originates from a study of cytomegalovirus exposure and HLA in healthy donors. Across the study: Later, an analysis reported that the 120 or so validation repertoires had used the same platform as the approximately 660 first-cohort repertoires.

General study points: The study put around 180 TCR beta chains on its list as cytomegalovirus-associated. Most observed TCR sequences were rare, whereas some public TCRs were detected in many donors. In vitro, three CMV-associated chains proved specific for CMV antigens.

Remarks on this clone: Antigen: not known.

Assay: immunoSEQ multiplex PCR; the TCRdb copy retains only in-frame clones and omits some. The sample holds approximately 73,000 clones; roughly 95% are singletons and the top ten take approximately 3.5%. Germline V gene sequence: CDR1 SGHRS, CDR2 YFSETQ. The ends were cut back, 4 bases at V and 6 bases at J, with 22 bases in the middle. The CDR3 has 16 residues. This rearrangement joins TRBV5-1 to TRBJ1-2; unclear D gene. The specimen was PBMCs. The TCR sequence derives from a man younger than 30 in good health and CMV-seronegative. CDR3 sequence reads: CASSPNGLPGGNGYTF. The CDR3 coding sequence is TGCGCCAGCAGCCCCAACGGCCTCCCCGGCGGGAATGGCTACACCTTC.